A selection of T cell receptor beta chains follows, all from one sample in a study of shared clonotypes between healthy human individuals. The protocol was immunoSEQ multiplex PCR, while the TCRdb copy is restricted to in-frame clones and leaves out a portion. The top ten clones hold roughly 13% of a sample with 400,000 to 600,000 clones, roughly three quarters of them seen once. Sequencing used PBMCs. The receptors here all came from a woman in her thirties or forties in good health. Some clones in this sample may be carry-over from other donors' samples. CDR3s include the opening cysteine and the closing phenylalanine or tryptophan.

CASSPTGGTGNTIYF,TRBV5-6
CASSPSTSPSLNNEQFF,TRBV7-9
CASSPGAGNNEQFF,TRBV5-1
CASSSYSNQPQHF,TRBV7-2
CAISVAAGVPGANVLTF,TRBV10-3
CASLGTSGSTGIYNEQFF,TRBV28
CASSRVSVEGTDTQYF,TRBV4-1
CASNTGGRETQYF,TRBV6-1
CASSLTAGTGVHEQYF,TRBV7-3
CASSSRDAFHNEQFF,TRBV21-1
CASSQGGHYEQYF,TRBV4-1
CASSPPGVPPTDEQYF,TRBV28
CASTQLTGGFTEAFF,TRBV2
CASSTFGETQYF,TRBV19
CASWTITVGGRRSNQPQHF,TRBV6-4
CASSLGDWANTEAFF,TRBV28
CSVEVIRYNYGYTF,TRBV29-1
CASSLTGGSGNTIYF,TRBV28
CASSLGTGRYEQYF,TRBV27
CASSPGGPLGELFF,TRBV5-4
CASSLVGQNQETQYF,TRBV28
CASSYSTGEQYF,TRBV6-5
CASSSPTDTQYF,TRBV5-1
CATSRDAGGGTEAFF,TRBV15
CATYSGSYNEQFF,TRBV19
CASSLDRGSSYGYTF,TRBV5-1
CASSQKRQGNGGGELFF,TRBV7-9
CASSSSGSYNEQFF,TRBV7-3
CASSQMNLGGRNEQFF,TRBV11-2
CAAPPPGNTEAFF,TRBV21-1
CASSLRGARGSPDGYTF,TRBV27
CASSKGLTGVGYTF,TRBV21-1
CAWSMTGSTNQPQHF,TRBV30
CASTPSTETQYF,TRBV2
CAWSRASGARDTQYF,TRBV30
CASSQDGRNTEAFF,TRBV4-1
CASSARLDGELFF,TRBV19
CSVGPNNEKLFF,TRBV29-1
CASRGSSYNEQFF,TRBV28
CSVQATRTAQETQYF,TRBV29-1
CASSLNRDTEAFF,TRBV5-1
CASSLGARGQGSPYNEQFF,TRBV7-3
CASSLMGGGTDTQYF,TRBV7-3
CASSLAGQGKNIQYF,TRBV5-1
CASSKQGYTF,TRBV21-1
CASSDRGRYNEQFF,TRBV25-1
CATSVGPDYEQYF,TRBV15
CASRSSGTHQETQYF,TRBV5-4
CASSKTYYEQYF,TRBV7-9
CASSMQVPPNEQFF,TRBV5-6
CASSEFFPGLRSNGYTF,TRBV10-2
CASSEGQGGYTF,TRBV7-3
CSAGTPNDDEQFF,TRBV29-1
CASSLSYSYNEQFF,TRBV7-2